This TCR beta chain was sequenced for a study of regulatory T cells in long-lasting Graves disease. Study background: Graves' cases, newly diagnosed, had used antithyroid drugs under 3 months.

Library construction for TCR beta used iRepertoire HTBI primers and Arm-PCR of CDR3 regions. Each CDR3 protein gets one entry after TCRdb re-called the multiplex PCR reads with MiXCR. This sample has hundreds of thousands of distinct CDR3 sequences; around 15% occur once, and the top ten carry 25%. This clonotype occurred many times. Described time point: newly diagnosed GD, antithyroid drugs for less than 3 months. PBMC-derived RNA was used for the TCR library. The data also belong to a second study, concerning T cells in Graves' hyperthyroidism and ophthalmopathy. That study reports: From stable hyperthyroidism, ophthalmopathy was separated by a 13 V-J model.

This receptor was taken from a woman between 40 and 65 years old with Graves disease. The sample here was peripheral blood mononuclear cells (PBMCs), taken at new diagnosis, from a patient treated with antithyroid drugs.

The CDR3 bases are TGTGCCAGCACGAGAACAGGGGGAGGTGAAAAACTGTTTTTT. Its protein is CASTRTGGGEKLFF. The rearrangement joins TRBV12-3 or TRBV12-4 to TRBJ1-4, with TRBD1 identical over 8 bases. Unmatched junction bases numbered 8, after V lost 7 bases and J lost 7 bases. The CDR3 runs to 14 residues.